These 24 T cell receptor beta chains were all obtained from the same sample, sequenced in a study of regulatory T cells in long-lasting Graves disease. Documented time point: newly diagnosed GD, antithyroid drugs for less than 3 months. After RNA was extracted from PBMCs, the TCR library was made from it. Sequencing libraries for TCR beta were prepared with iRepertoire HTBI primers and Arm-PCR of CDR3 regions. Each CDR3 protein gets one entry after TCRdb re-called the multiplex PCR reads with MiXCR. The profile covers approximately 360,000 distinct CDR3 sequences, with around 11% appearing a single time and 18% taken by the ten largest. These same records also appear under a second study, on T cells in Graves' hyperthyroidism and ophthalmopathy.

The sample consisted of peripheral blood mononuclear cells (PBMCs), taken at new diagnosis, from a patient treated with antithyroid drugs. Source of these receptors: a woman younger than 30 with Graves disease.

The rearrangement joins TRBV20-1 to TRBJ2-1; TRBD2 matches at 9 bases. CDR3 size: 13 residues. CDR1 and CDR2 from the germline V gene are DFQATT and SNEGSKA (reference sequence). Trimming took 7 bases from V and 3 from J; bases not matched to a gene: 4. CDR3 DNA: TGCAGTGTGAGACTAGCGGTCTACAATGAGCAGTTCTTC. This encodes CSVRLAVYNEQFF.

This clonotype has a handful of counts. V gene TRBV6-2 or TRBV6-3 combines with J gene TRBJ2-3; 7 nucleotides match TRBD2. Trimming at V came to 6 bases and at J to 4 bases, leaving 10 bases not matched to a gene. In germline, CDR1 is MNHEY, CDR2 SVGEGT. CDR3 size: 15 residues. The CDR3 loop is CASRKLANRADTQYF. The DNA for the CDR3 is TGTGCCAGCAGAAAACTAGCGAATCGTGCAGATACGCAGTATTTT.

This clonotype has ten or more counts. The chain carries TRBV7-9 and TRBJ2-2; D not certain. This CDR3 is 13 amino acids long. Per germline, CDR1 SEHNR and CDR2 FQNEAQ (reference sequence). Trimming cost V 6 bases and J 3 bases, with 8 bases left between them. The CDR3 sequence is CASSLRDTGELFF. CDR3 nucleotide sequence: TGTGCCAGCAGTTTACGAGACACCGGGGAGCTGTTTTTT.

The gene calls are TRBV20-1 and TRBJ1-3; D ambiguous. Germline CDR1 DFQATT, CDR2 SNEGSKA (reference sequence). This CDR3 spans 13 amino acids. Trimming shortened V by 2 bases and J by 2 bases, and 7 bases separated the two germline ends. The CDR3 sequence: CSARYSPGNTIYF. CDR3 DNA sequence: TGCAGTGCTAGATACAGTCCTGGAAACACCATATATTTT.

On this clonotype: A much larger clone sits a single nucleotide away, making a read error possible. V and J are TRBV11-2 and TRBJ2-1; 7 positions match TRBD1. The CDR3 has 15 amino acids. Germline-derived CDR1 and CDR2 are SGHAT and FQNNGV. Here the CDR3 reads CASRVPEGAMETQHF. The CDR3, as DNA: TGTGCCAGCAGGGTCCCCGAGGGGGCTATGGAGACCCAGCACTTC.

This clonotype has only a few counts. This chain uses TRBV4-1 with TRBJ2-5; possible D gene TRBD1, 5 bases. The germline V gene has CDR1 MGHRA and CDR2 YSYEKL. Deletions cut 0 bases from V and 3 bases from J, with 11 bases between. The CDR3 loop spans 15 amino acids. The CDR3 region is CASSQEGRGKETQYF. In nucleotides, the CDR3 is TGCGCCAGCAGCCAAGAGGGGCGCGGAAAAGAGACCCAGTACTTC.

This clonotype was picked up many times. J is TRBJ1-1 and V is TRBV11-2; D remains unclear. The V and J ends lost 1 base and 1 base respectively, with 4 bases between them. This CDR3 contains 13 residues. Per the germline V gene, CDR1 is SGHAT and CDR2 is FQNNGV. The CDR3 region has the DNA TGTGCCAGCAGCTTAGTGCCGAACACTGAAGCTTTCTTT. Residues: CASSLVPNTEAFF. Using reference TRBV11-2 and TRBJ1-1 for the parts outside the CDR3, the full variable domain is EAGVAQSPRYKIIEKRQSVAFWCNPISGHATLYWYQQILGQGPKLLIQFQNNGVVDDSQLPKDRFSAERLKGVDSTLKIQPAKLEDSAVYLCASSLVPNTEAFFGQGTRLTVV.

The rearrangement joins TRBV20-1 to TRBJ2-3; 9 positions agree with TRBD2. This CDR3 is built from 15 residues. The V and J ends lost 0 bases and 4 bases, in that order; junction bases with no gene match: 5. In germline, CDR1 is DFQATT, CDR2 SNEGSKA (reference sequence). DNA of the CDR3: TGCAGTGCTAGAGATGGGCGGGAGGGCCCAGATACGCAGTATTTT. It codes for CSARDGREGPDTQYF.

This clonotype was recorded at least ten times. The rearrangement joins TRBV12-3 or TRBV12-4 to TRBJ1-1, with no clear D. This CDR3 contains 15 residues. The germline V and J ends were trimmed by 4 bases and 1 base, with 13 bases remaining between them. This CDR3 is CASSSPALANTEAFF. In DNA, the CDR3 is TGTGCCAGCAGTTCCCCGGCATTAGCGAACACTGAAGCTTTCTTT.

The CDR3 protein is CASSLLPLAVSYNEQFF. CDR3 in DNA: TGTGCCAGCAGTTTATTACCTCTAGCGGTCTCCTACAATGAGCAGTTCTTC. This sequence joins TRBV28 and TRBJ2-1, with 7 bases that match TRBD2. The CDR3 covers 17 residues. The junction had 6 bases not matched to a gene; V was cut back by 1 base and J by 0 bases. Looked up from germline, CDR1 is MDHEN and CDR2 is SYDVKM.

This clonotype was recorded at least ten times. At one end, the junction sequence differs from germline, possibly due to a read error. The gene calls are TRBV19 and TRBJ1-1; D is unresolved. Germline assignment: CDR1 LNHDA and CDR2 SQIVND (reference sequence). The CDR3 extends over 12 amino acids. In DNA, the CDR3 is TGTGCCAGCAGTATCCGGAACACTGAAGCTTTCTTT. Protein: CASSIRNTEAFF.

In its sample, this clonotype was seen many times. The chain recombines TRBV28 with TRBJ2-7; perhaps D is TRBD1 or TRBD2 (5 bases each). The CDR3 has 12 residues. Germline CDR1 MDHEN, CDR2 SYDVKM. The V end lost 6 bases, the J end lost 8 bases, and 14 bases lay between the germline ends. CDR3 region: CASSRGVDQQYF. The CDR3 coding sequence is TGTGCCAGCAGCCGAGGGGTAGATCAGCAGTACTTC.

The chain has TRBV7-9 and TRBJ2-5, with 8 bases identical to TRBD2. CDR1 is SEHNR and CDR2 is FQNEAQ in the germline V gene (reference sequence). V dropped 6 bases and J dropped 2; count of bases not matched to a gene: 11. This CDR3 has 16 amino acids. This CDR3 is CASRAGLAAVQETQYF. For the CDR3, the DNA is TGTGCCAGCAGAGCAGGACTAGCTGCCGTTCAAGAGACCCAGTACTTC.

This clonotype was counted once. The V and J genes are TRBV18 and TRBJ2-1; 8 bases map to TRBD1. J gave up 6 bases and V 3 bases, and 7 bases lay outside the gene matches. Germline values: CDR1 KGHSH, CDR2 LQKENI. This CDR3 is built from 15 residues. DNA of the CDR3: TGTGCCAGCTCACCCGGACAGGGTAATTTCAATGAGCAGTTCTTC. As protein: CASSPGQGNFNEQFF.

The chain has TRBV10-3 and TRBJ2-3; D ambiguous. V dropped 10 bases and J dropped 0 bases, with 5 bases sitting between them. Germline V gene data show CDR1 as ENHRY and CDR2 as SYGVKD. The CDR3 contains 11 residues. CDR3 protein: CATKSTDTQYF. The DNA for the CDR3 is TGTGCCACCAAGAGCACAGATACGCAGTATTTT.

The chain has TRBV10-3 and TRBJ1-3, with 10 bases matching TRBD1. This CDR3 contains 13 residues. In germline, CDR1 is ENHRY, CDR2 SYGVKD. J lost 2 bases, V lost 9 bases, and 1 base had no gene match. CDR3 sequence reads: CAIDRGPGNTIYF. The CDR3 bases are TGTGCCATAGACAGGGGGCCTGGAAACACCATATATTTT.

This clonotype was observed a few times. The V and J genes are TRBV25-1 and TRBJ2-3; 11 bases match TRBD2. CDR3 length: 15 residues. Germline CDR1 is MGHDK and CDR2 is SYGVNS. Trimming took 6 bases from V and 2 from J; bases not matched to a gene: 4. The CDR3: CASSLTSGVTDTQYF. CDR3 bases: TGTGCCAGCAGCTTGACTAGCGGGGTCACAGATACGCAGTATTTT.

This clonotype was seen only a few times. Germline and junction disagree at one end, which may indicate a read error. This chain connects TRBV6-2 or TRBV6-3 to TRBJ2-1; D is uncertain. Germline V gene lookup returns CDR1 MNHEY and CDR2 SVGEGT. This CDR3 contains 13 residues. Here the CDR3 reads CASSLWPLKELFF. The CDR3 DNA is TGTGCCAGCAGCCTGTGGCCCCTCAAAGAGCTGTTCTTC.

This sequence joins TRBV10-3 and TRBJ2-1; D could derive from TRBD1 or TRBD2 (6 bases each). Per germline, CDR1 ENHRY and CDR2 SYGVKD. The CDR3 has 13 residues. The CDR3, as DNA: TGTGCGGGGGGCGGGGACGGCCGGGATGAGCAGTTCTTC. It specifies CAGGGDGRDEQFF.

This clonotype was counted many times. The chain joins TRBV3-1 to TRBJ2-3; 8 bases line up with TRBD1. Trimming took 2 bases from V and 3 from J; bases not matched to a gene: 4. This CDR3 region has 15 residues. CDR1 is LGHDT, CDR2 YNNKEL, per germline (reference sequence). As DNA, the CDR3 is TGTGCCAGCAGCCAACCCGGGACAGGTACAGATACGCAGTATTTT. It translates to CASSQPGTGTDTQYF.

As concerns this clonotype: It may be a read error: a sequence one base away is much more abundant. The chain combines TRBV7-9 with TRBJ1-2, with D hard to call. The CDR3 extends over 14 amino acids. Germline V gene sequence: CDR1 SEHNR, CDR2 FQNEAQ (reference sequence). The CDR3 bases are TGTGCCAGCAGCTTAAACCGACGACTTTATGGCTACGCCTTC. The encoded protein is CASSLNRRLYGYAF.

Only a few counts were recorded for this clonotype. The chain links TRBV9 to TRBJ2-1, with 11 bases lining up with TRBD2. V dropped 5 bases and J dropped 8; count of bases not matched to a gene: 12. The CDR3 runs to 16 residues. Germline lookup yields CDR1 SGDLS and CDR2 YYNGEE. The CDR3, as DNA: TGTGCCAGCAGTGTACCGGAGACTAGCGGGGTTGATGAGCAGTTCTTC. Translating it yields CASSVPETSGVDEQFF.

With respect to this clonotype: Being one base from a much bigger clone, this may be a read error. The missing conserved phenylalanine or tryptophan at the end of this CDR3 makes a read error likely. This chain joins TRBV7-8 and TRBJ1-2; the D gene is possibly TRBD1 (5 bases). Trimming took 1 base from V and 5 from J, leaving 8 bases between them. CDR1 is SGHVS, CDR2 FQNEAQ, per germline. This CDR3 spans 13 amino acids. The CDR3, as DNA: TGTGCCAGCAGCTTAGGACAGAGTTATGGCTACACCTCC. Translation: CASSLGQSYGYTS.

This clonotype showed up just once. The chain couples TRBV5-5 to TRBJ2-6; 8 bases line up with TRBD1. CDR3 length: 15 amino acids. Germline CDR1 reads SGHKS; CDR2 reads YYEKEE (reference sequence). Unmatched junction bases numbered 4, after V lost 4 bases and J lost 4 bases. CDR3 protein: CASSRQGFGANVLTF. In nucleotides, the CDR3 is TGTGCCAGCAGCAGACAGGGGTTCGGGGCCAACGTCCTGACTTTC.